These T cell receptor beta chains were read from a single sample in a study of cytomegalovirus exposure and HLA in healthy donors. Measured with immunoSEQ multiplex PCR; TCRdb has only the in-frame clones, and not every one. The data contain over 45,000 clones, approximately 93% of them singletons. Material for sequencing was PBMCs. These receptors all stem from a woman younger than 35 in good health and CMV-seronegative. Both conserved end residues are part of each CDR3. A D gene is named only where the DNA matches it firmly. A row's size may be missing; if present it is once, few, many or a size class.

clone_size | d_call | j_call | v_call | cdr3_nt | cdr3_aa
- | - | TRBJ1-5 | TRBV28 | TGTGCCAGCAGCTCTAGTGGCTACAATCAGCCCCAGCATTTT | CASSSSGYNQPQHF
- | TRBD1 | TRBJ1-1 | TRBV6-6 | TGTGCCAGCAGTTGGTCAGGGGGCGTAACTGAAGCTTTCTTT | CASSWSGGVTEAFF
once | - | TRBJ1-4 | TRBV5-6 | TGTGCCAGCAGCTGGCAGGGGCAACGGGGAAAACTGTTTTTT | CASSWQGQRGKLFF
- | - | TRBJ2-3 | TRBV6-1 | TGTGCCAGCAGTGAAGGACTCAGGGTACCAGATACGCAGTATTTT | CASSEGLRVPDTQYF
- | TRBD1 | TRBJ1-5 | TRBV2 | TGTGCCAGCAGGGGACAGGGGGCGTCTCAGCCCCAGCATTTT | CASRGQGASQPQHF
few | - | TRBJ1-3 | TRBV10-3 | TGTGCCATCAGTGAGCGGGGGGGATACGGAAACACCATATATTTT | CAISERGGYGNTIYF
- | - | TRBJ1-3 | TRBV28 | TGTGCCAGCAGGCTCAGGGGTTTGAGCTCTGGAAACACCATATATTTT | CASRLRGLSSGNTIYF
once | TRBD1 | TRBJ2-1 | TRBV5-6 | TGTGCCAGCAGCTTGGCGGACAGGGGATCCTACAATGAGCAGTTCTTC | CASSLADRGSYNEQFF
- | - | TRBJ2-5 | TRBV5-1 | TGCGCCAGCAGCTTGGAAAGGGGCCAAGAGACCCAGTACTTC | CASSLERGQETQYF
- | - | TRBJ1-2 | TRBV10-2 | TGCGCCAGCAGTGAGTACCAGGGGAGAGGCTACACCTTC | CASSEYQGRGYTF
- | - | TRBJ2-3 | TRBV20-1 | TGCAGTGCTCAAGGGGCGGATACGCAGTATTTT | CSAQGADTQYF
- | - | TRBJ1-5 | TRBV27 | TGTGCCAGCAGTTTATACAGACAACAGCCCCAGCATTTT | CASSLYRQQPQHF
- | - | TRBJ1-2 | TRBV27 | TGTGCCAGCAGTCAGGGCGATGGCTACACCTTC | CASSQGDGYTF
- | - | TRBJ2-7 | TRBV2 | TGTGCCAGCAGGGTTGACAGCGGGCACGAGCAGTACTTC | CASRVDSGHEQYF
- | TRBD2 | TRBJ2-1 | TRBV5-1 | TGCGCCAGCAGCTCCTTAGCGGGGCCCTACAATGAGCAGTTCTTC | CASSSLAGPYNEQFF
- | TRBD2 | TRBJ2-4 | TRBV27 | TGTGCCAGCAGCCCCATCCGGGGGGGTCGGACGAAGCTAGGAGGTATAGACATTCAGTACTTC | CASSPIRGGRTKLGGIDIQYF
- | TRBD1 | TRBJ1-5 | TRBV7-9 | TGTGCCAGCAGCTCCGGGACAGGGGGGAATCAGCCCCAGCATTTT | CASSSGTGGNQPQHF
- | - | TRBJ1-5 | TRBV2 | TGTGCCAGCAGGGTCGACAGGTCCAGCAATCAGCCCCAGCATTTT | CASRVDRSSNQPQHF
- | TRBD1 | TRBJ2-5 | TRBV7-8 | TGTGCCAGCAGCTCGACAGGGGTGGAGACCCAGTACTTC | CASSSTGVETQYF
- | - | TRBJ1-2 | TRBV7-9 | TGTGCCAGCAGCTCCTCGACCAGCAGGGGTCGTAACTATGGCTACACCTTC | CASSSSTSRGRNYGYTF
- | TRBD1 | TRBJ1-2 | TRBV29-1 | TGCAGCGTGCCGGGACAGGGAACCTATGGCTACACCTTC | CSVPGQGTYGYTF
- | TRBD1 | TRBJ1-6 | TRBV27 | TGTGCCAGCAGTTCGCGACAGGGGACGGGTTCACCCCTCCACTTT | CASSSRQGTGSPLHF
- | TRBD2 | TRBJ2-7 | TRBV13 | TGTGCCAGCAGCGACGGACTAGCGGGGGGTAGCTCCTACGAGCAGTACTTC | CASSDGLAGGSSYEQYF
- | - | TRBJ2-7 | TRBV29-1 | TGCAGCGTTGAATCAGGGGCCAGGGGCGAGCAGTACTTC | CSVESGARGEQYF
- | TRBD2 | TRBJ2-1 | TRBV5-4 | TGTGCCAGCAGCCAGTCTAGCGGGAGAATAAATGAGCAGTTCTTC | CASSQSSGRINEQFF
- | - | TRBJ2-7 | TRBV5-1 | TGCGCCAGCACCCCGGGACATTCGAGCTCCTACGAGCAGTACTTC | CASTPGHSSSYEQYF
- | TRBD1 | TRBJ1-1 | TRBV19 | TGTGCCAGCAGGGACAGGAAGAGAGAAGCTTTCTTT | CASRDRKREAFF
once | - | TRBJ1-6 | TRBV2 | TGTGCCAGCAGTGAATTAGGGGCTGTGAATAATTCACCCCTCCACTTT | CASSELGAVNNSPLHF
- | - | TRBJ1-2 | TRBV2 | TGTGCCAGCGCGCCCATTTGGGGGCTTGGCTACACCTTC | CASAPIWGLGYTF
- | TRBD1 | TRBJ1-1 | TRBV5-1 | TGCGCCAGCTCCGGGACAGGGGGAATGTGGAACACTGAAGCTTTCTTT | CASSGTGGMWNTEAFF
- | TRBD1 | TRBJ2-3 | TRBV5-6 | TGTGCCAGCAGCTTGGCCGAAGGGACAGGGTACACAGATACGCAGTATTTT | CASSLAEGTGYTDTQYF
once | - | TRBJ2-2 | TRBV11-2 | TGTGCCAGCAGCTCCCATGAGGCCGGTGGATCCTTGGACACCGGGGAGCTGTTTTTT | CASSSHEAGGSLDTGELFF
once | TRBD1 | TRBJ2-7 | TRBV10-3 | TGTGCCATCGCCCCGGACAGGGGTCGCGAGCAGTACTTC | CAIAPDRGREQYF
- | - | TRBJ2-7 | TRBV5-1 | TGCGCCAGCAGCCCGACCTTAGGGGTTAGCTCCTACGAGCAGTACTTC | CASSPTLGVSSYEQYF
- | - | TRBJ1-1 | TRBV4-2 | TGTGCCAGCAGCCAAGTTGACGGGGTCACTGAAGCTTTCTTT | CASSQVDGVTEAFF
- | - | TRBJ2-3 | TRBV7-2 | TGTGCCAGCAGACGCGAACCTGGTACGCAGTATTTT | CASRREPGTQYF
- | TRBD2 | TRBJ2-3 | TRBV10-3 | TGTGCCATCAGTCCGGGACTAGCGGGAGACTCAATTGCAGATACGCAGTATTTT | CAISPGLAGDSIADTQYF
- | - | TRBJ1-5 | TRBV4-1 | TGCGCCAGCAGCCTCAGTCCGGGGTTGGGCAATCAGCCCCAGCATTTT | CASSLSPGLGNQPQHF
- | TRBD2 | TRBJ2-5 | TRBV7-9 | TGTGCCAGCAGCTTTAGGCCACTAGCGGGAGGTGGGGAGACCCAGTACTTC | CASSFRPLAGGGETQYF
- | TRBD1 | TRBJ2-3 | TRBV5-6 | TGTGCCAGCAGCTTGGGGGTCAGGGGGAGCACAGATACGCAGTATTTT | CASSLGVRGSTDTQYF
- | TRBD2 | TRBJ2-1 | TRBV28 | TGTGCCAGCAGTTTAAGTAGACTAGCGGGAGACAATGAGCAGTTCTTC | CASSLSRLAGDNEQFF
- | - | TRBJ2-3 | TRBV6-5 | TGTGCCAGCAGTTCTCACTTTGCGGCCTCCGTAGATACGCAGTATTTT | CASSSHFAASVDTQYF
once | - | TRBJ2-4 | TRBV7-2 | TGTGCCAGCAGCTTAGACGGGAGTAGGGACATTCAGTACTTC | CASSLDGSRDIQYF
- | TRBD2 | TRBJ2-5 | TRBV27 | TGTGCCAGCAGTTCAGAGAGACTAGCGGGGGGGATTTCCCGGGCCCAGTACTTC | CASSSERLAGGISRAQYF
- | - | TRBJ1-1 | TRBV29-1 | TGCAGCGTTGAAGGTGGGACAACAAAAGGGAACACTGAAGCTTTCTTT | CSVEGGTTKGNTEAFF